One sample yielded the 26 T cell receptor beta chains listed below, sequenced in a study of T cell repertoires in cytomegalovirus infection. TCRdb re-called the reads with MiXCR, one entry per CDR3 protein. The sample includes around 100,000 distinct CDR3 sequences, around a tenth seen only once; the top ten take over 25%. The antigens of these receptors remain unknown. Specimen: PBMCs, sequenced either directly or after in vitro stimulation (not recorded which). The receptors originated from a human donor in good health (CMV status not recorded). Some clones in this sample may be carry-over from other donors' samples.

This clonotype occurred many times. This sequence joins TRBV19 and TRBJ1-5; D is unresolved. V was cut by 5 bases and J by 2 bases, with 19 bases left in between. Looked up from germline, CDR1 is LNHDA and CDR2 is SQIVND (reference sequence). This CDR3 region has 17 residues. CDR3 sequence (DNA): TGTGCCAGTAGTTTAGCGAAGGGCCTGCGTGGCAATCAGCCCCAGCATTTT. Translating it yields CASSLAKGLRGNQPQHF. The full variable domain, its missing parts supplied by reference TRBV19 and TRBJ1-5, is DGGITQSPKYLFRKEGQNVTLSCEQNLNHDAMYWYRQDPGQGLRLIYYSQIVNDFQKGDIAEGYSVSREKKESFPLTVTSAQKNPTAFYLCASSLAKGLRGNQPQHFGDGTRLSIL.

The chain links TRBV19 to TRBJ2-2, with 9 nucleotides matching TRBD1. V lost 7 bases and J lost 8; bases outside the gene matches: 8. The CDR3 sequence is 14 residues long. In germline, CDR1 is LNHDA, CDR2 SQIVND (reference sequence). The CDR3: CASNQQGARGELFF. The CDR3 region has the DNA TGTGCCAGTAACCAACAGGGGGCAAGGGGGGAGCTGTTTTTT.

The count of this clonotype is one. CDR3 protein: CASSTRTGGYNEQFF. In nucleotides, the CDR3 is TGTGCCAGTAGTACCCGGACAGGGGGCTACAATGAGCAGTTCTTC. V gene TRBV19 combines with J gene TRBJ2-1; 10 nucleotides align to TRBD1. This CDR3 contains 15 residues. Germline assignment: CDR1 LNHDA and CDR2 SQIVND (reference sequence). V was clipped by 4 bases and J by 3 bases; unmatched bases: 3.

This clonotype has more than one count but fewer than ten. The chain combines TRBV15 with TRBJ1-1; TRBD1 might be the D (6 bases). CDR3 length: 17 amino acids. Trimming stripped 0 bases from V and 2 bases from J, with 16 bases between. Looked up from germline, CDR1 is LNHNV and CDR2 is YYDKDF (reference sequence). Here the CDR3 reads CATSRELRTGPNTEAFF. The CDR3 nucleotides read TGTGCCACCAGCAGAGAACTTCGAACAGGGCCCAACACTGAAGCTTTCTTT.

This clonotype was observed at least ten times. The chain carries TRBV4-3 and TRBJ2-2; D gene unclear. V dropped 6 bases and J dropped 0 bases, with 8 bases sitting between them. Germline lookup yields CDR1 LGHNA and CDR2 YSLEER. This CDR3 is 14 amino acids long. CDR3 protein: CASRMQTNTGELFF. The CDR3 region has the DNA TGCGCCAGCAGGATGCAAACGAACACCGGGGAGCTGTTTTTT.

Ten or more counts support this clonotype. The chain joins TRBV7-2 to TRBJ1-4; possibly TRBD1 for D (5 bases). CDR1 is SGHTA and CDR2 is FQGNSA in the germline V gene. The CDR3 contains 15 residues. V lost 1 base, J lost 6 bases, and 12 bases lay in between. CDR3 bases: TGTGCCAGCAGCTTAGGCCCGGGACGGGATGAAAAACTGTTTTTT. Amino acids: CASSLGPGRDEKLFF.

Only a few counts were recorded for this clonotype. This chain connects TRBV4-3 to TRBJ2-6; 10 bases fit TRBD2. The junction had 10 bases not matched to a gene; V was cut back by 1 base and J by 4 bases. Germline-derived CDR1 and CDR2 are LGHNA and YSLEER. This CDR3 region has 19 residues. CDR3 DNA sequence: TGCGCCAGCAGCCAAGGGTGGAGCGGGAGGGCACTCGGGGCCAACGTCCTGACTTTC. As protein: CASSQGWSGRALGANVLTF.

This clonotype was detected only a few times. The chain combines TRBV3-1 with TRBJ2-3; possibly TRBD2 for D (5 bases). This CDR3 comprises 14 residues. CDR1 and CDR2 (germline): LGHDT, YNNKEL (reference sequence). Deletions cut 1 base from V and 0 bases from J, with 5 bases between. CDR3: CASSQGTSTDTQYF. The CDR3 DNA reads as TGTGCCAGCAGCCAAGGGACTAGCACAGATACGCAGTATTTT.

This clonotype was observed at least ten times. The rearrangement links TRBV5-1 to TRBJ2-5; D perhaps matches TRBD1 (5 bases). Germline loops: CDR1 SGHRS, CDR2 YFSETQ. This CDR3 region has 14 residues. Trimming removed 1 base from V and 4 bases from J, with 11 bases in between. DNA of the CDR3: TGCGCCAGCAGCTTGAGACAGAGTGGAGAGACCCAGTACTTC. It encodes CASSLRQSGETQYF.

The sample holds many counts of this clonotype. The chain employs TRBV7-8 and TRBJ2-1; weak D call: TRBD2 (6 bases). Trimming pared 7 bases from V and 8 bases from J, leaving 15 bases between. CDR1 is SGHVS, CDR2 FQNEAQ, per germline. The CDR3 has 13 residues. CDR3 coding DNA: TGTGCCAGCACCCCGGGAGTATTTTATGAGCAGTTCTTC. Its protein product is CASTPGVFYEQFF. Filled out from reference TRBV7-8 and TRBJ2-1, the complete variable domain reads GAGVSQSPRYKVAKRGQDVALRCDPISGHVSLFWYQQALGQGPEFLTYFQNEAQLDKSGLPSDRFFAERPEGSVSTLKIQRTQQEDSAVYLCASTPGVFYEQFFGPGTRLTVL.

This clonotype was seen ten or more times. The chain is built from TRBV6-1 and TRBJ2-1, with 7 bases lining up with TRBD2. This CDR3 has 15 residues. Germline CDR1 is MNHNS and CDR2 is SASEGT. Losses at the gene ends were 9 bases for V and 8 bases for J; bases not matched to a gene: 16. As DNA, the CDR3 is TGTGCCAGTCTCTCGTCTAGTCGGGCGGGGGATGAGCAGTTCTTC. Its protein is CASLSSSRAGDEQFF.

J is TRBJ1-2 and V is TRBV27; D is undetermined. V lost 2 bases, J lost 8 bases, and 12 bases lay in between. This CDR3 is built from 13 residues. Germline CDR1 MNHEY, CDR2 SMNVEV (reference sequence). CDR3: CASSLDFEGGYTF. The CDR3 nucleotides read TGTGCCAGCAGTTTAGATTTCGAGGGCGGCTACACCTTC.

The chain has TRBV28 and TRBJ1-1, with 9 bases matching TRBD1. The CDR3 contains 14 residues. The J segment lost 8 bases and the V segment lost 2 bases, leaving 6 bases of the junction unmatched. From germline, CDR1 is MDHEN and CDR2 SYDVKM. The CDR3 DNA sequence: TGTGCCAGCAGTTTACCCGACAGGGGGAAAGAAGCTTTCTTT. Protein product: CASSLPDRGKEAFF.

This chain joins TRBV20-1 and TRBJ2-5; a possible D gene is TRBD2 (7 bases). This CDR3 contains 15 residues. V shed 8 bases and J shed 6 bases, with 25 bases lying between them. Looked up from germline, CDR1 is DFQATT and CDR2 is SNEGSKA (reference sequence). For the CDR3, the DNA is TGCAGTCCAAAGGGGGGGGCAAGCTCCTCAAAGACCCAGTACTTC. Protein: CSPKGGASSSKTQYF.

This clonotype was counted ten times or more. The chain is built from TRBV12-3 or TRBV12-4 and TRBJ2-1, with 12 bases matching TRBD2. The CDR3 runs 20 residues. The trim removed 0 bases at V and 0 bases at J, leaving 9 bases unmatched. CDR3 amino acids: CASSLAPGLAGFSSYNEQFF. The CDR3 DNA reads as TGTGCCAGCAGTTTAGCGCCTGGACTAGCGGGATTCAGCTCCTACAATGAGCAGTTCTTC.

The chain combines TRBV11-2 with TRBJ2-3, with D tentatively TRBD1 or TRBD2 (6 bases each). V shed 2 bases and J shed 4 bases, with 22 bases lying between them. The CDR3 has 18 residues. Germline V gives CDR1 SGHAT, CDR2 FQNNGV. Written as DNA, the CDR3 is TGTGCCAGCAGCTTACGACTAGGGGGATCCTTGGGCCCAGATACGCAGTATTTT. Its protein product is CASSLRLGGSLGPDTQYF.

Only a few counts were recorded for this clonotype. This sequence joins TRBV14 and TRBJ2-5; a weak D match, TRBD1 (5 bases). The CDR3 runs 14 residues. Trimming left V 4 bases short and J 2 bases short, with 11 bases between. Per germline, CDR1 SGHDN and CDR2 FVKESK. The CDR3 DNA reads TGTGCCAGCAGCCTCAGTCAGGGACAAGAGACCCAGTACTTC. Protein product: CASSLSQGQETQYF. Using reference TRBV14 and TRBJ2-5 for the parts outside the CDR3, the full variable domain is EAGVTQFPSHSVIEKGQTVTLRCDPISGHDNLYWYRRVMGKEIKFLLHFVKESKQDESGMPNNRFLAERTGGTYSTLKVQPAELEDSGVYFCASSLSQGQETQYFGPGTRLLVL.

The genes are TRBV7-3 and TRBJ2-3, with 13 bases matching TRBD2. Germline CDR1 reads SGHTA; CDR2 reads FQGTGA. Germline trimming cut 5 bases from V and 6 bases from J; bases unmatched to any gene: 5. The CDR3 spans 15 residues. Here the CDR3 DNA reads TGTGCCAGCAGCGGACTAGCGGGAGTTGGGGATACGCAGTATTTT. Amino acid sequence: CASSGLAGVGDTQYF.

This clonotype turned up a few times. The rearrangement links TRBV7-8 to TRBJ1-4; 8 bases agree with TRBD1. After removal of 5 bases from V and 4 bases from J, the junction contained 6 bases not matched to a gene. This CDR3 has 15 amino acids. CDR1 SGHVS and CDR2 FQNEAQ come from the germline V gene. CDR3 bases: TGTGCCAGCAGCCTTCGACAGGGGTATAATGAAAAACTGTTTTTT. It codes for CASSLRQGYNEKLFF.

This clonotype was counted ten times or more. The genes are TRBV19 and TRBJ2-3, with D uncertain. There are 15 residues in the CDR3. CDR1 and CDR2 from the germline V gene are LNHDA and SQIVND (reference sequence). Trimming removed 3 bases at V and 4 bases at J, with 14 bases between. The CDR3 region is CASSIRSGAADTQYF. The CDR3 nucleotides are TGTGCCAGTAGTATCCGCTCAGGAGCTGCAGATACGCAGTATTTT.

This clonotype was seen at least ten times. The chain employs TRBV7-9 and TRBJ1-5, with D maybe TRBD1 (5 bases). This CDR3 has 12 amino acids. V was trimmed by 4 bases and J by 5 bases, leaving 6 bases between them. From germline, CDR1 is SEHNR and CDR2 FQNEAQ (reference sequence). CDR3 sequence (DNA): TGTGCCAGCAGCTCGGGGGATCAGCCCCAGCATTTT. Residues: CASSSGDQPQHF.

This clonotype was picked up a small number of times. This rearrangement joins TRBV20-1 to TRBJ1-2, with 7 positions matching TRBD1. The CDR3 is made up of 15 amino acids. V lost 3 bases to trimming and J lost 2 bases; unmatched junction nucleotides: 9. The germline CDR1 and CDR2 sequences are DFQATT and SNEGSKA (reference sequence). The CDR3 sequence: CSASPTGDLNYGYTF. CDR3 nucleotide sequence: TGCAGTGCTAGCCCCACAGGGGATTTAAACTATGGCTACACCTTC.

The table lists this clonotype with a few counts. The V gene is TRBV4-1, the J gene TRBJ2-1; a possible D gene is TRBD2 (5 bases). V dropped 10 bases and J dropped 7 bases, with 11 bases sitting between them. Germline V CDR1 and CDR2: MGHRA, YSYEKL. CDR3 size: 11 residues. The CDR3 is CATLGGNEQFF. As DNA, the CDR3 is TGCGCCACCCTCGGCGGGAATGAGCAGTTCTTC.

This clonotype has more than one count but fewer than ten. The chain links TRBV11-2 to TRBJ1-1; TRBD1 aligns across 8 bases. The CDR3 is 15 residues long. The V and J ends lost 2 bases and 5 bases, in that order; junction bases with no gene match: 7. The V gene's germline CDR1 is SGHAT and CDR2 FQNNGV. Here the CDR3 DNA reads TGTGCCAGCAGCTTATCCCGGGACAGGCAAACTGAAGCTTTCTTT. As protein: CASSLSRDRQTEAFF.

This clonotype showed up many times. V usage is TRBV6-2 or TRBV6-3 and J usage is TRBJ2-7, with TRBD2 matching over 9 bases. Looked up from germline, CDR1 is MNHEY and CDR2 is SVGEGT. V was pared by 2 bases and J by 3 bases, with 8 bases of the junction left unmatched. The CDR3 covers 16 residues. The CDR3 sequence is CASSYVPGGRDYEQYV. CDR3 coding DNA: TGTGCCAGCAGTTACGTCCCAGGCGGGAGGGACTACGAGCAGTACGTC.

This clonotype occurred a few times. The V call is TRBV28, the J call TRBJ2-2; a weak D match, TRBD1 (6 bases). CDR1 MDHEN and CDR2 SYDVKM come from the germline V gene. CDR3 length: 15 residues. The V and J ends lost 5 bases and 3 bases respectively, with 13 bases between them. The CDR3 nucleotides are TGTGCCAGCAGTACCTCCGGACAGCACACCGGGGAGCTGTTTTTT. It specifies CASSTSGQHTGELFF.